The 20 T cell receptor beta chains in this list originate from one sample, sequenced in a study of cytotoxic CD8 clonotypes in ibrutinib-treated CLL. The assay was immunoSEQ multiplex PCR, and TCRdb's table has in-frame clones only and misses some. The sample yields roughly 250,000 clones, under 75% seen once. The starting material was PBMCs, obtained after 24 months of ibrutinib treatment. The receptors were sampled from a human donor with chronic lymphocytic leukemia.

The rearrangement uses TRBV7-3 and TRBJ2-7; 9 bases map to TRBD1. The CDR3 totals 14 residues. V lost 1 base, J lost 5 bases, and 3 bases stayed unmatched. Germline V gene sequence: CDR1 SGHTA, CDR2 FQGTGA. The CDR3 is CASSLRDRVNEQYF. In nucleotides, the CDR3 is TGTGCCAGCAGCTTAAGGGACAGGGTGAACGAGCAGTACTTC.

This clone appeared a few times. This chain uses TRBV14 with TRBJ2-2; 11 nucleotides align to TRBD2. Germline CDR1 reads SGHDN; CDR2 reads FVKESK. J gave up 0 bases and V 8 bases, and 5 bases lay outside the gene matches. There are 16 residues in the CDR3. CDR3 nucleotides: TGTGCCAGCGGACTAGCGGGTACTCCGAACACCGGGGAGCTGTTTTTT. Residues: CASGLAGTPNTGELFF.

The genes are TRBV9 and TRBJ2-7, with 11 bases matching TRBD1. J was trimmed by 3 bases and V by 3 bases; bases with no gene match: 5. The germline V gene has CDR1 SGDLS and CDR2 YYNGEE. CDR3 size: 15 residues. CDR3: CASSATGTGGYEQYF. The CDR3 coding sequence is TGTGCCAGCAGCGCTACCGGGACAGGGGGCTACGAGCAGTACTTC.

This clone came up once. The chain has TRBV29-1 and TRBJ2-5; D is perhaps TRBD1 or TRBD2 (5 bases each). CDR3 length equals 15 residues. CDR1 and CDR2 (germline): SQVTM, ANQGSEA. Trimming cost V 0 bases and J 2 bases, with 13 bases left between them. The CDR3 reads CSVEDGARKQETQYF. The CDR3 DNA reads TGCAGCGTTGAAGACGGGGCCCGGAAACAAGAGACCCAGTACTTC.

This chain uses TRBV7-9 with TRBJ2-7, with D uncertain. The CDR3 spans 13 residues. The V gene's germline CDR1 is SEHNR and CDR2 FQNEAQ (reference sequence). Trimming cost V 4 bases and J 4 bases, with 11 bases left between them. CDR3 sequence (DNA): TGTGCCAGCAGCTCTGGGGTGCGGTACGAGCAGTACTTC. Its protein product is CASSSGVRYEQYF.

The chain links TRBV9 to TRBJ2-7, with no clear D. The CDR3 consists of 12 residues. The V gene's germline CDR1 is SGDLS and CDR2 YYNGEE. Trimming took 3 bases from V and 3 from J, leaving 7 bases between them. In DNA form, the CDR3 reads TGTGCCAGCAGCGCAGATGGCTACGAGCAGTACTTC. It encodes CASSADGYEQYF. Full variable domain (missing parts from reference TRBV9 and TRBJ2-7): DSGVTQTPKHLITATGQRVTLRCSPRSGDLSVYWYQQSLDQGLQFLIQYYNGEERAKGNILERFSAQQFPDLHSELNLSSLELGDSALYFCASSADGYEQYFGPGTRLTVT.

The genes are TRBV29-1 and TRBJ2-3, with TRBD1 identical over 8 bases. The CDR3 loop spans 15 amino acids. Germline V gives CDR1 SQVTM, CDR2 ANQGSEA. The ends lost 7 bases at V and 2 bases at J; junction bases unmatched: 11. The CDR3 reads CSDTERTGITDTQYF. CDR3 bases: TGCAGCGATACCGAACGGACAGGGATCACAGATACGCAGTATTTT.

Only one count was recorded for this clone. V usage is TRBV28 and J usage is TRBJ2-1, with TRBD2 matching 9 bases. Germline CDR1 is MDHEN and CDR2 is SYDVKM. V dropped 1 base and J dropped 6; count of bases not matched to a gene: 4. CDR3 length: 15 residues. The CDR3 here is CASSLSSGIINEQFF. The CDR3 bases are TGTGCCAGCAGTTTATCTAGCGGGATCATCAATGAGCAGTTCTTC.

The J gene is TRBJ2-3, the V gene TRBV2, with D unresolved. V was clipped by 4 bases and J by 4 bases, with 12 bases between them. The CDR3 sequence is 14 residues long. Per the germline V gene, CDR1 is SNHLY and CDR2 is FYNNEI. Written as DNA, the CDR3 is TGTGCCAGCAGTGTTGGTGGATTATCAGATACGCAGTATTTT. It encodes CASSVGGLSDTQYF.

The rearrangement joins TRBV28 to TRBJ1-2; D remains unclear. Trimming removed 8 bases from V and 0 bases from J, with 7 bases in between. This CDR3 is 12 amino acids long. Germline CDR1 and CDR2: MDHEN and SYDVKM. The CDR3 loop is CASDGANYGYTF. CDR3 nucleotide sequence: TGTGCCAGCGACGGGGCTAACTATGGCTACACCTTC.

This clone was detected only a few times. The chain employs TRBV27 and TRBJ2-5; tentative D call: TRBD2 (5 bases). The CDR3 spans 12 residues. Between the trimmed V and J ends, which lost 6 bases and 2 bases, there was a span of 7 bases. CDR1 MNHEY and CDR2 SMNVEV come from the germline V gene (reference sequence). The CDR3 spells CASSRDQETQYF. CDR3 sequence (DNA): TGTGCCAGCAGCCGGGATCAAGAGACCCAGTACTTC.

This clone is a singleton in its sample. This chain connects TRBV6-1 to TRBJ2-5, with D unclear. The germline V gene has CDR1 MNHNS and CDR2 SASEGT. V shed 8 bases and J shed 2 bases, with 18 bases lying between them. The CDR3 is 15 amino acids. CDR3 DNA: TGTGCCAGCCAGAGATTAAAGAGGTGGCAAGAGACCCAGTACTTC. Protein: CASQRLKRWQETQYF.

The V call is TRBV11-1, the J call TRBJ2-1; D is undetermined. Trimming took 1 base from V and 3 from J, leaving 10 bases between them. Germline V CDR1 and CDR2: SGHAT, FQDESV (reference sequence). There are 15 residues in the CDR3. The CDR3 region is CASSLGAESYNEQFF. DNA of the CDR3: TGTGCCAGCAGCTTAGGCGCAGAGAGCTACAATGAGCAGTTCTTC. The complete variable domain, with remaining parts taken from reference TRBV11-1 and TRBJ2-1, reads EAEVAQSPRYKITEKSQAVAFWCDPISGHATLYWYRQILGQGPELLVQFQDESVVDDSQLPKDRFSAERLKGVDSTLKIQPAELGDSAMYLCASSLGAESYNEQFFGPGTRLTVL.

This clone was detected only a few times. This chain connects TRBV12-5 to TRBJ2-5; D not resolved. Trimming removed 0 bases at V and 2 bases at J, with 10 bases between. CDR3 length: 15 residues. From germline, CDR1 is LGHNT and CDR2 FRNRAP. CDR3 nucleotides: TGTGCTAGTGGTTTGGTACTGTCCGGACAAGAGACCCAGTACTTC. This gives the protein CASGLVLSGQETQYF.

The chain recombines TRBV9 with TRBJ2-1, with 11 bases aligning to TRBD1. The length of the CDR3 is 17 residues. CDR1 is SGDLS and CDR2 is YYNGEE in the germline V gene. Germline trimming cut 0 bases from V and 4 bases from J; bases unmatched to any gene: 6. DNA for the CDR3: TGTGCCAGCAGCGTAGCCCCGGGGACAGGGGGTTACAATGAGCAGTTCTTC. This sequence encodes CASSVAPGTGGYNEQFF.

The CDR3 spells CASSPGTGVYYEQYF. CDR3 DNA: TGTGCCAGCAGCCCCGGGACTGGAGTCTACTACGAGCAGTACTTC. The chain is built from TRBV13 and TRBJ2-7; maybe TRBD2 (6 bases). Germline-derived CDR1 and CDR2 are PRHDT and FYEKMQ (reference sequence). V lost 5 bases to trimming and J lost 3 bases, with 17 bases between them. There are 15 residues in the CDR3. Combining the CDR3 with reference TRBV13 and TRBJ2-7 gives the whole variable domain AAGVIQSPRHLIKEKRETATLKCYPIPRHDTVYWYQQGPGQDPQFLISFYEKMQSDKGSIPDRFSAQQFSDYHSELNMSSLELGDSALYFCASSPGTGVYYEQYFGPGTRLTVT.

This clone was seen a single time. This chain links TRBV13 with TRBJ2-7; 7 nucleotides line up with TRBD1. CDR1 is PRHDT and CDR2 is FYEKMQ in the germline V gene (reference sequence). The length of the CDR3 is 14 residues. Losses at the gene ends were 6 bases for V and 4 bases for J; bases not matched to a gene: 9. The CDR3 loop is CASRPQGVRYEQYF. The DNA for the CDR3 is TGTGCCAGCAGGCCGCAGGGGGTAAGATACGAGCAGTACTTC.

The chain is built from TRBV15 and TRBJ2-5; 9 nucleotides match TRBD1. Per germline, CDR1 LNHNV and CDR2 YYDKDF (reference sequence). The CDR3 extends over 16 amino acids. V dropped 0 bases and J dropped 4; count of bases not matched to a gene: 6. The CDR3 protein is CATSRDFGTGLETQYF. As DNA, the CDR3 is TGTGCCACCAGCAGAGATTTCGGGACAGGGCTAGAGACCCAGTACTTC.

V usage is TRBV6-1 and J usage is TRBJ2-1; TRBD1 matches 7 bases. CDR1 and CDR2 from the germline V gene are MNHNS and SASEGT. This CDR3 comprises 15 residues. V dropped 1 base and J dropped 6; count of bases not matched to a gene: 6. The CDR3 is CASSEGDRAINEQFF. The CDR3 coding sequence is TGTGCCAGCAGTGAAGGAGACAGGGCGATCAATGAGCAGTTCTTC.

The rearrangement links TRBV9 to TRBJ2-1, with TRBD2 matching over 8 bases. V was pared by 0 bases and J by 7 bases, with 6 bases of the junction left unmatched. CDR3 size: 15 residues. Germline V gene lookup returns CDR1 SGDLS and CDR2 YYNGEE. The CDR3 bases are TGTGCCAGCAGCGTAGTTCGGGAGGGTCGGAATGAGCAGTTCTTC. Encoded protein: CASSVVREGRNEQFF.